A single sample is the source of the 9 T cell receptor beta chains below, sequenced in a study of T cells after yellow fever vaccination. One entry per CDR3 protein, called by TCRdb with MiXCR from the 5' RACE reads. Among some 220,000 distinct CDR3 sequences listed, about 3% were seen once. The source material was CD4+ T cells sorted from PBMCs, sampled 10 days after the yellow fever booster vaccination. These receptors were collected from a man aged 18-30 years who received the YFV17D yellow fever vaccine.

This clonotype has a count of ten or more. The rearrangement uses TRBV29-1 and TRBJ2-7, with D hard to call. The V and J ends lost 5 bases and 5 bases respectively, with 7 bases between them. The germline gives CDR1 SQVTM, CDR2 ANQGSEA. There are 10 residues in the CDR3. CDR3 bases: TGCAGCGTTTCCCCCCACGAGCAGTACTTC. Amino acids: CSVSPHEQYF.

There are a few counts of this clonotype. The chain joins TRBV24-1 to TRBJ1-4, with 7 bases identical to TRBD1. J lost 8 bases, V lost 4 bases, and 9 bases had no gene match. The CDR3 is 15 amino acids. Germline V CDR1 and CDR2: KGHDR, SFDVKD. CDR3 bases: TGTGCCACCAGTGAGCCGCAGGGGGGTGGAGAAAAACTGTTTTTT. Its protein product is CATSEPQGGGEKLFF.

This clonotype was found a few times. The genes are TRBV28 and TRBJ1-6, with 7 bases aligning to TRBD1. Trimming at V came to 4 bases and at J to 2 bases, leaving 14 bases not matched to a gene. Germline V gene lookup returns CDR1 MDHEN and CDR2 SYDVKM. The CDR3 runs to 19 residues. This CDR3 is CASSSRGFRRRTYNSPLHF. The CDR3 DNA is TGTGCCAGCAGTTCCAGGGGGTTTAGGAGGAGAACCTATAATTCACCCCTCCACTTT.

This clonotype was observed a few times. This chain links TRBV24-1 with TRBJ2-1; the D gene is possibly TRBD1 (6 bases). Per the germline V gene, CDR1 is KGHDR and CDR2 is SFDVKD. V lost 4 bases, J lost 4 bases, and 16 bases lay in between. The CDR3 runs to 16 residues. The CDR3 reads CATSDPRGRVYNEQFF. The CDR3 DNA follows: TGTGCCACCAGTGACCCCAGGGGCCGAGTGTACAATGAGCAGTTCTTC.

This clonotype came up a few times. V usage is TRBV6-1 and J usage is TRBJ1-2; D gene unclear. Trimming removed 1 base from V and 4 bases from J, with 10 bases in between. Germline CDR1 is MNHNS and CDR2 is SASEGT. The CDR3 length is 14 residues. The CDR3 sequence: CASSEGGEVYGYTF. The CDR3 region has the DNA TGTGCCAGCAGTGAAGGGGGAGAGGTCTATGGCTACACCTTC.

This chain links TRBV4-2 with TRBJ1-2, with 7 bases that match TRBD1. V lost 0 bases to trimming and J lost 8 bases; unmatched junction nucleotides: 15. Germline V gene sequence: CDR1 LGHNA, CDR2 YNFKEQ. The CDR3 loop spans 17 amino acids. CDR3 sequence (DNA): TGTGCCAGCAGCCAAGATTTAAGCCAGGGGGTGAGGGAGGGCTACACCTTC. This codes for CASSQDLSQGVREGYTF.

The CDR3 reads CASSMDRGNTIYF. CDR3 coding DNA: TGTGCCAGCAGCATGGACCGTGGAAACACCATATATTTT. The chain couples TRBV6-5 to TRBJ1-3; D uncertain. Trimming removed 6 bases at V and 3 bases at J, with 9 bases between. Germline V gene lookup returns CDR1 MNHEY and CDR2 SVGAGI. The CDR3 contains 13 residues.

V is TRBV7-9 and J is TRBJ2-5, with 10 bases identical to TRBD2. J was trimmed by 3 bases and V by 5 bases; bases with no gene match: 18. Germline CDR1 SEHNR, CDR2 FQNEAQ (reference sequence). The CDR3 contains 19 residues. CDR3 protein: CASSRRRMITSGEEETQYF. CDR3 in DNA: TGTGCCAGCAGCCGCCGCAGAATGATTACTAGCGGGGAAGAAGAGACCCAGTACTTC.

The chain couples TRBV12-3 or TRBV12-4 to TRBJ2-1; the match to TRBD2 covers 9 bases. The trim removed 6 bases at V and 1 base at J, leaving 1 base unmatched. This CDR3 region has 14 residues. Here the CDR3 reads CASRTSGSYNEQFF. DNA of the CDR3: TGTGCCAGCAGGACTAGCGGATCCTACAATGAGCAGTTCTTC.